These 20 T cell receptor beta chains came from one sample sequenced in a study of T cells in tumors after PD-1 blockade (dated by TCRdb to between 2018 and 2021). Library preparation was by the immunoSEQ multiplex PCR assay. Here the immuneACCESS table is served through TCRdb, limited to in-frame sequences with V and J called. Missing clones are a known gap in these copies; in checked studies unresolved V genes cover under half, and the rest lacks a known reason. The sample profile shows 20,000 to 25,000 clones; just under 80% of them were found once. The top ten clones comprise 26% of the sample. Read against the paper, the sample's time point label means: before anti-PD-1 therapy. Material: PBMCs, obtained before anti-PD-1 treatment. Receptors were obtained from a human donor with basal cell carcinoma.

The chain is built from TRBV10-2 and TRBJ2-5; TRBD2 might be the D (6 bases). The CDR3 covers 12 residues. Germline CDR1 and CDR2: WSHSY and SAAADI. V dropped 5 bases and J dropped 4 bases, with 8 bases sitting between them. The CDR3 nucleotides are TGCGCCAGCAGTACAGCGGGAGAGACCCAGTACTTC. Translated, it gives CASSTAGETQYF.

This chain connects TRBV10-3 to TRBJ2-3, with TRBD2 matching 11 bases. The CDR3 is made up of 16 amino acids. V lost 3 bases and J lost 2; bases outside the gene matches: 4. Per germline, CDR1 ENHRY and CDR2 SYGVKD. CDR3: CAISDPTSGVTDTQYF. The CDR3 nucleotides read TGTGCCATCAGTGATCCGACTAGCGGGGTCACAGATACGCAGTATTTT.

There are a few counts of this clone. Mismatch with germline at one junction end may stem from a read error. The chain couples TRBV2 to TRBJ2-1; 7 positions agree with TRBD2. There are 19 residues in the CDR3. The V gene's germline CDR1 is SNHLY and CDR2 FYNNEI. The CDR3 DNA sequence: TGTGCCTGCAGTGATGGGTGGGGGGGGGAGGGGAGCTCCTACAATGAGCAGTTCTTC. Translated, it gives CACSDGWGGEGSSYNEQFF.

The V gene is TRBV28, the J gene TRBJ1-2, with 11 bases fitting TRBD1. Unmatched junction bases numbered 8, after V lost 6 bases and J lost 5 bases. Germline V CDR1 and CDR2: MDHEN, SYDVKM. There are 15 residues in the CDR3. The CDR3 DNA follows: TGTGCCAGCAGGCAAGGACAGGGGGCCCGGTATGGCTACACCTTC. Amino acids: CASRQGQGARYGYTF.

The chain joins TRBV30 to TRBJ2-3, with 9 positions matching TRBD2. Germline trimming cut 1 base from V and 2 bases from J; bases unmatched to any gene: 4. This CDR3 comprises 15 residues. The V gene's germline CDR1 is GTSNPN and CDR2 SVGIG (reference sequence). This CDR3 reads CAWSGLAGITDTQYF. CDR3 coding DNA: TGTGCCTGGAGTGGGCTAGCGGGGATCACAGATACGCAGTATTTT.

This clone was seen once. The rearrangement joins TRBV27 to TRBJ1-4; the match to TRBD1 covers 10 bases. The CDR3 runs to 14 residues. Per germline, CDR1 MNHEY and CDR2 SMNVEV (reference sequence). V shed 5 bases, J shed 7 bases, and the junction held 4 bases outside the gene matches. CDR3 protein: CASSTGQGIEKLFF. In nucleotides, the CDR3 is TGTGCCAGCAGTACGGGACAGGGGATTGAAAAACTGTTTTTT.

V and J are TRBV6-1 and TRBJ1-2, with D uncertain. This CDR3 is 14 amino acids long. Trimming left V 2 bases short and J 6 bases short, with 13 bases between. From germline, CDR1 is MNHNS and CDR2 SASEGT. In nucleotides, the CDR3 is TGTGCCAGCAGTGAAAGGTCCGAGTGGGATGGCTACACCTTC. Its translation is CASSERSEWDGYTF.

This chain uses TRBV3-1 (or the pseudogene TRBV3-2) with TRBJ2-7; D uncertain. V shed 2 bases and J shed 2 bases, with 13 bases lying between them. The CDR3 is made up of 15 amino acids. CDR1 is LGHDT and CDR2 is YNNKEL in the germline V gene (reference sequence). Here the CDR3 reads CASSQNPSETYEQYF. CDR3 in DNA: TGTGCCAGCAGCCAAAATCCCTCGGAGACCTACGAGCAGTACTTC.

CDR3 in amino acids: CSVDDLGRDDSYNSPLHF. DNA for the CDR3: TGCAGCGTTGATGATTTGGGCAGGGACGACTCCTATAATTCACCCCTCCACTTT. This chain uses TRBV29-1 with TRBJ1-6, with a possible D match to TRBD1 (5 bases). The ends were cut back, 3 bases at V and 0 bases at J, with 18 bases in the middle. The CDR3 sequence is 18 residues long. CDR1 is SQVTM and CDR2 is ANQGSEA in the germline V gene.

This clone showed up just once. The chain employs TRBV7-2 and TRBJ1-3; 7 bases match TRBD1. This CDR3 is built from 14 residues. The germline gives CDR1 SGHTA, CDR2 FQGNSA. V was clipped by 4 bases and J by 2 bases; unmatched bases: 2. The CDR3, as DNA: TGTGCCAGCAGCTCCGACAGGGCTGGAAACACCATATATTTT. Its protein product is CASSSDRAGNTIYF.

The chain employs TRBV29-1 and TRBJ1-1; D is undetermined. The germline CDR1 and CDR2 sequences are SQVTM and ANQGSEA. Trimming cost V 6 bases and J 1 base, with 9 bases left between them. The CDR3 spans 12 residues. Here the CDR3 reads CSVGRTNTEAFF. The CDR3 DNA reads TGCAGCGTCGGACGGACGAACACTGAAGCTTTCTTT.

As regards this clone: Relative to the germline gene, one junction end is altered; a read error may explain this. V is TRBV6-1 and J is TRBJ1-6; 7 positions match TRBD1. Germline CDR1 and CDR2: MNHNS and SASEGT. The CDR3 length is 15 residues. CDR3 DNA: TGTGCCAGCTGTGAGAGACAGGGCTCTTTTTCACCCCTCCACTTT. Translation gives CASCERQGSFSPLHF.

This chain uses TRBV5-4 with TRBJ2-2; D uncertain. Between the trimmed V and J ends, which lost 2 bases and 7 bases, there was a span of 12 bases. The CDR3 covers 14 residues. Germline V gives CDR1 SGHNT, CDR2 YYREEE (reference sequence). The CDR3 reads CASSFSTIDGELFF. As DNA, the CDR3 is TGTGCCAGCAGCTTCTCTACCATCGACGGGGAGCTGTTTTTT.

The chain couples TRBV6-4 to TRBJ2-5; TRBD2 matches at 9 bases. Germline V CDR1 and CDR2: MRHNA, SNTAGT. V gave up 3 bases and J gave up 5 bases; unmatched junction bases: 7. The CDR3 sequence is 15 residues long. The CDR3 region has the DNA TGTGCCAGCAGTGAAATGGCGGGAGGGCCTGAGACCCAGTACTTC. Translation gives CASSEMAGGPETQYF.

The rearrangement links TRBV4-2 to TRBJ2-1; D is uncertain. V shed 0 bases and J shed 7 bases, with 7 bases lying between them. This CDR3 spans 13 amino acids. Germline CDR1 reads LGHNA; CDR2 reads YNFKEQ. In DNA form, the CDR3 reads TGTGCCAGCAGCCAAGATCGGTCGAATGAGCAGTTCTTC. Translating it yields CASSQDRSNEQFF.

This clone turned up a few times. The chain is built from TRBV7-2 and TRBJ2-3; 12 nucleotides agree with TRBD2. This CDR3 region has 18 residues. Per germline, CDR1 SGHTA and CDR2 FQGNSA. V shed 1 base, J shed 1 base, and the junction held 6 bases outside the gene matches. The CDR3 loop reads CASSLGLAGGIGTDTQYF. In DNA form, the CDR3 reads TGTGCCAGCAGCTTAGGTCTAGCGGGGGGGATCGGCACAGATACGCAGTATTTT. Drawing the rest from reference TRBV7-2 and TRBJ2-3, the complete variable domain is GAGVSQSPSNKVTEKGKDVELRCDPISGHTALYWYRQSLGQGLEFLIYFQGNSAPDKSGLPSDRFSAERTGGSVSTLTIQRTQQEDSAVYLCASSLGLAGGIGTDTQYFGPGTRLTVL.

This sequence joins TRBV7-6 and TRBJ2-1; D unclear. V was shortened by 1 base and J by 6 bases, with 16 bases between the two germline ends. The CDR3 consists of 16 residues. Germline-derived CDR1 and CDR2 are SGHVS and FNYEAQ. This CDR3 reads CASSLEVATPPNEQFF. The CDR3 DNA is TGTGCCAGCAGCTTAGAGGTAGCCACACCCCCCAATGAGCAGTTCTTC.

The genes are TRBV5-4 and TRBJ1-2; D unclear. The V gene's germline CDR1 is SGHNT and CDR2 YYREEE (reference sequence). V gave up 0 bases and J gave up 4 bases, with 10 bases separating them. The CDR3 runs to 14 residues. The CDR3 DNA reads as TGTGCCAGCAGCTTGGGGCGCCAGTCCTATGGCTACACCTTC. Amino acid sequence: CASSLGRQSYGYTF.

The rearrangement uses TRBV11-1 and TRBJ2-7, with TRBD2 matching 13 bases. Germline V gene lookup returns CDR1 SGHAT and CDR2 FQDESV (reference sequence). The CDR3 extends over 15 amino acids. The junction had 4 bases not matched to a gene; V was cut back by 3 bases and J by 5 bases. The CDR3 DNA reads TGTGCCAGCAGCTTTCGGACTAGCGGGAGCCACGAGCAGTACTTC. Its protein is CASSFRTSGSHEQYF.

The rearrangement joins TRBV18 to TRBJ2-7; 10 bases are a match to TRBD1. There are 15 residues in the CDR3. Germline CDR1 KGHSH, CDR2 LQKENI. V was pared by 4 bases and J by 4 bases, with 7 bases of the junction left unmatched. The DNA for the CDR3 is TGTGCCAGCTCACGAGGGGGACAGGGGACGTACGAGCAGTACTTC. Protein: CASSRGGQGTYEQYF.